This is a list of T cell receptor beta chains from one sample in a study of T cell responses to AZD1222 COVID-19 vaccine. Assay used: immunoSEQ multiplex PCR; TCRdb lists only in-frame clones, some missing. Here the sample spans 100,000 to 150,000 clones, 70% to 90% being singletons. The starting material was peripheral blood, obtained on day 0 of AZD1222 vaccination. These receptors all stem from an adult in good health. Each CDR3 is given with its conserved first and last residue. A D gene is named only where the DNA matches it firmly. Rows give clone size only sometimes, using once, few, many, or a class for an expanded clone.

>.|TRBV7-8|.|TRBJ1-4
TGTGCCAGCAGCTTAGAATGGCAGAAGCCCGAGGAACTGTTTTTT
CASSLEWQKPEELFF
>.|TRBV4-3|.|TRBJ1-2
TGCGCCAGCAGCCAAGATTACAGTTTTTCTGGCTACACCTTC
CASSQDYSFSGYTF
>.|TRBV5-1|.|TRBJ2-1
TGCGCCAGTGCCGGGGGACAACTTCTTCACAATGAGCAGTTCTTC
CASAGGQLLHNEQFF
>.|TRBV5-1|once|TRBJ1-4
TGCGCCAGCAGAACTGGTGCAACTAATGAAAAACTGTTTTTT
CASRTGATNEKLFF
>.|TRBV6-5|once|TRBJ1-5
TGTGCCGCATGGTGGACAGATAGCAATCAGCCCCAGCATTTT
CAAWWTDSNQPQHF
>TRBD1|TRBV19|.|TRBJ1-2
TGTGCCAGTAGTATGGGGGCCGGGACAGGGGATGGCTACACCTTC
CASSMGAGTGDGYTF
>TRBD1|TRBV11-3|.|TRBJ2-5
TGTGCCAGCAGCCAGACAGGGCCTTACCAAGAGACCCAGTACTTC
CASSQTGPYQETQYF
>.|TRBV18|.|TRBJ1-6
TGTGCCAGCTCACGATTCGATGGAGGGGGGGTTTTGACCCTCCACTTT
CASSRFDGGGVLTLHF
>TRBD2|TRBV4-1|.|TRBJ2-7
TGCGCCAGCAGCCAAGATCTCGGGGGGACGGCCTACGAGCAGTACTTC
CASSQDLGGTAYEQYF
>TRBD1|TRBV7-9|few|TRBJ2-4
TGTGCCAGCAGCTCCTACGGGACAGCTAAAAACATTCAGTACTTC
CASSSYGTAKNIQYF
>TRBD1|TRBV2|.|TRBJ1-2
TGTGCCAGCAGCTTGCTGGGACAGGGGACCTATGGCTACACCTTC
CASSLLGQGTYGYTF
>.|TRBV7-2|once|TRBJ1-4
TGTGCCAGCCGAGCCCCGGGGGCGGGAGAAAAACTGTTTTTT
CASRAPGAGEKLFF